This T cell receptor beta chain was documented in a study of CD8 T cells in Susac syndrome. Study results and caveats: The number of individuals included in the study's TCR sequencing and HLA analysis was acknowledged as relatively small.

To note about this clonotype: The antigen is unknown.

The germline CDR1 and CDR2 sequences are KGHSH and LQKENI. CDR3 length: 13 amino acids. Trimming removed 3 bases from V and 3 bases from J, with 9 bases in between. After extraction with the RNeasy kit, about 0.5 to 1 ug of the RNA was reverse transcribed using random hexamers. It was immunoSEQ multiplex PCR that amplified TCR beta CDR3 across 54 Vbeta and 13 Jbeta. TCRdb used MiXCR to reprocess the immunoSEQ multiplex PCR reads, holding one entry per CDR3 protein. The sample carries roughly 150,000 distinct CDR3 sequences, under 95% recorded once. This TCR derives from a human donor in good health. Input material: CD4+ T cells from PBMCs. The J gene is TRBJ2-7, the V gene TRBV18; D is unresolved. In nucleotides, the CDR3 is TGTGCCAGCTCACCTTCGGAATACTACGAGCAGTACTTC. This translates into CASSPSEYYEQYF.